A single T cell receptor beta chain is shown here with its context. No cognate antigen has been identified for it. Base qualities were left out, and no much larger clone turns up one base away. This entry is derived from a study of CD8+CD57+ T cells in acquired aplastic anemia listed by TCRdb under 2018. In terms of the full investigation: On average, sorted CD4+ and CD8+ cells yielded around 3.4 ug of extracted DNA, with a range of roughly 0.19 to 27.4 ug. CD8+CD57+ expansion was defined as a frequency above the mean frequency observed in healthy subjects.

From the cysteine through the phenylalanine, the CDR3 covers 15 amino acids. The CDR3 DNA has 45 bases and is translated from base 1. Trimming takes 3 bases from V and 7 bases from J, and the germline ends sit 19 bases apart. Looking up the germline V gene yields CDR1 SGDLS and CDR2 YYNGEE. Study-level results and caveats: No significant difference in CD8+ Simpson's diversity was found between patients and healthy controls (P=0.060). Approximately 31 CD8+ CDR3 sequences were found in both patients and controls but appeared to be highly expressed in patients and within the immunodominant clones of the patients.

Profiling of TCR beta VDJ combinations and CDR3 sequences used genomic DNA as the template. TCR repertoire sequencing was run on an Illumina HiSeq 2000. As for the original processing: Repertoires were assessed using TRBV/TRBJ rearrangement plots, CDR3 size and DJ length profiles, and Simpson's diversity index. The most abundant DNA sequence in the deep sequencing data was taken as the immunodominant clone. CDR3 amino acid sequences were checked for sharing between subjects and were compared against published repertoires and the VDJdb database. Using fastp trimming at Q25 and MiXCR clonotype assembly, TCRdb reanalyzed the public sequencing data and kept in-frame beta chains. CDR3 protein duplicates are merged, each entry listing the most common genes and DNA. TCRdb's processing, not the authors' own work, is the source of the V and J calls. The sample table lists approximately 57,000 distinct CDR3 sequences, just over 55% of them with a count of one. 16% of the sample rests with the top ten.

Patients chosen for sequencing had shown expansion of CD8+CD57+ cells by flow cytometry. All patients had severe acquired aplastic anemia diagnosed by International Study of Aplastic Anemia and Agranulocytosis and Camitta criteria. Patients had received no therapy at the time of blood sampling. TCR repertoires of sorted CD4+ and CD8+ blood T cells from severe aplastic anemia patients and healthy subjects were deep-sequenced in the study. In the USA, patient enrollment took place under clinicaltrials.gov protocols 00001620, 01623167, 00001397, 00071045, 00081523 and 00961064. Ficoll-Paque density gradient centrifugation was used to isolate peripheral blood mononuclear cells. Before DNA was extracted, CD4+ and CD8+ T cells were sorted using either FACS or magnetic beads.

The receptor was derived from a human donor with aplastic anemia. The sequenced sample was sorted CD4+, CD8+, or CD8+CD57+ T cells (not recorded which) from PBMCs. Here the chain combines TRBV9 and TRBJ1-1; the D segment could be TRBD1, given 5 matching bases. The base sequence is TGTGCCAGCAGCGCTGACAGAGGAAGGGAAGGTGAAGCTTTCTTT. Translation gives CASSADRGREGEAFF.